The T cell receptor (beta chain) described here comes from a study of identical twins. V lost 7 bases to trimming and J lost 4 bases, with 11 bases between them. This CDR3 is 13 amino acids long. Germline V gene data show CDR1 as SGHKS and CDR2 as YYEKEE (reference sequence). This clonotype occurred once. All donors were healthy, and all were Caucasian. TCRdb processed the 5' RACE reads anew with MiXCR; each CDR3 protein has one entry. This table has roughly 290,000 distinct CDR3 sequences, just under 9.5% appearing once. This sample also appeared in a second study, on yellow fever vaccine responses in identical twins.

Sequenced input: CD8+ T cells sorted from blood. The receptor's source is a woman between 18 and 29 years old in good health. J is TRBJ2-2 and V is TRBV5-5, with unresolved D. DNA of the CDR3: TGTGCCAGCGGCCCGAGAACCACCGGGGAGCTGTTTTTT. This encodes CASGPRTTGELFF.